This T cell receptor beta chain was obtained from a study of early T cells in non-severe SARS-CoV-2 infection. The sample holds a few counts of this clonotype. The CDR3 runs to 15 residues. V was pared by 6 bases and J by 0 bases, with 15 bases between. The germline gives CDR1 DFQATT, CDR2 SNEGSKA (reference sequence). TCRdb re-called the 5' RACE reads through MiXCR, storing one row per CDR3 protein. The sample lists tens of thousands of distinct CDR3 sequences, roughly a sixth occurring once. Here the sequenced sample was whole blood, taken at baseline. The receptor comes from an adult who was a healthcare worker with PCR-confirmed SARS-CoV-2 infection or an uninfected control (not recorded which). V and J are TRBV20-1 and TRBJ1-5; weak D call: TRBD1 (5 bases). CDR3 loop: CSARGETYSNQPQHF. The DNA of the CDR3 is TGCAGTGCGCGAGGGGAGACCTATAGCAATCAGCCCCAGCATTTT.